Below, 3 T cell receptor beta chains from the same sample are listed, as sequenced in a study of T cell responses to AZD1222 COVID-19 vaccine. Produced via immunoSEQ multiplex PCR; TCRdb's table is partial and in-frame only. The sample contains over 150,000 clones, approximately 94% of which appear only once. The sequences come from peripheral blood, collected 28 days after the second AZD1222 dose. These receptors came from an adult who received the AZD1222 COVID-19 vaccine.

The gene calls are TRBV7-9 and TRBJ1-5, with D tentatively TRBD1 (6 bases). This CDR3 region has 15 residues. Trimming left V 5 bases short and J 3 bases short, with 14 bases between. Germline V gene lookup returns CDR1 SEHNR and CDR2 FQNEAQ (reference sequence). CDR3 in amino acids: CASSPEGGINQPQHF. The CDR3 DNA reads as TGTGCCAGCAGCCCAGAAGGGGGGATCAATCAGCCCCAGCATTTT.

CDR3 amino acids: CASSLTGIYDLAEKLFF. CDR3 coding DNA: TGCGCCAGCAGCTTAACAGGGATTTACGATTTGGCTGAAAAACTGTTTTTT. The chain has TRBV5-1 and TRBJ1-4; D is possibly TRBD1 (6 bases). V shed 2 bases and J shed 7 bases, with 21 bases lying between them. Looked up from germline, CDR1 is SGHRS and CDR2 is YFSETQ. This CDR3 spans 17 amino acids.

V is TRBV28 and J is TRBJ2-7, with a tentative D call TRBD2 (6 bases). The V end was cut by 2 bases, the J end by 3 bases, with 11 bases between. Germline V gene lookup returns CDR1 MDHEN and CDR2 SYDVKM. The CDR3 spans 14 residues. The CDR3 spells CASSLDWRGYEQYF. The CDR3 DNA reads as TGTGCCAGCAGTTTAGATTGGCGGGGCTACGAGCAGTACTTC.